The next 20 T cell receptor beta chains were all read from a single sample in a study of cytomegalovirus exposure and HLA in healthy donors. The PCR used 60 Vbeta and 13 Jbeta primers. The data were produced by immunoSEQ multiplex PCR, yet TCRdb's version contains in-frame clones alone and is incomplete. Among over 110,000 clones listed, about 79% were seen once. What was sequenced was PBMCs. These receptors were taken from a male donor in good health and CMV-seronegative.

The rearrangement uses TRBV30 and TRBJ2-7, with D maybe TRBD1 (6 bases). The CDR3 has 13 amino acids. CDR1 is GTSNPN, CDR2 SVGIG, per germline (reference sequence). With 4 bases removed from V and 6 bases from J, the gap between germline ends came to 16 bases. Here the CDR3 reads CAWNLPGHGEQYF. CDR3 DNA: TGTGCCTGGAACCTCCCGGGACACGGCGAGCAGTACTTC. The full variable domain, its missing parts supplied by reference TRBV30 and TRBJ2-7, is SQTIHQWPATLVQPVGSPLSLECTVEGTSNPNLYWYRQAAGRGLQLLFYSVGIGQISSEVPQNLSASRPQDRQFILSSKKLLLSDSGFYLCAWNLPGHGEQYFGPGTRLTVT.

The V and J genes are TRBV6-1 and TRBJ1-2; no clear D. V shed 3 bases and J shed 3 bases, with 5 bases lying between them. The CDR3 extends over 12 amino acids. The germline gives CDR1 MNHNS, CDR2 SASEGT. The CDR3 sequence is CASSDTDYGYTF. The CDR3 region has the DNA TGTGCCAGCAGTGATACAGACTATGGCTACACCTTC.

This chain connects TRBV19 to TRBJ1-1; D is perhaps TRBD1 (5 bases). The CDR3 is 16 amino acids. V lost 5 bases to trimming and J lost 3 bases, with 19 bases between them. CDR1 is LNHDA and CDR2 is SQIVND in the germline V gene (reference sequence). CDR3 sequence: CASSPRIGAGYTEAFF. CDR3 bases: TGTGCCAGTAGTCCACGTATCGGGGCGGGATACACTGAAGCTTTCTTT.

The CDR3 nucleotides read TGTGCCAGCAGCGTAGACGGGAGCCCCTACGAGCAGTACTTC. Protein: CASSVDGSPYEQYF. V and J are TRBV9 and TRBJ2-7; possible D gene TRBD2, 6 bases. V shed 0 bases and J shed 2 bases, with 9 bases lying between them. From germline, CDR1 is SGDLS and CDR2 YYNGEE. This CDR3 is built from 14 residues.

The chain is built from TRBV2 and TRBJ2-7, with 10 nucleotides matching TRBD2. The V and J ends lost 2 bases and 9 bases, in that order; junction bases with no gene match: 7. CDR1 and CDR2 (germline): SNHLY, FYNNEI. The CDR3 runs to 14 residues. In DNA form, the CDR3 reads TGTGCCAGCAGTGAATCGAGCGGGAGGGCCGGGCAGTACTTC. It yields the protein CASSESSGRAGQYF.

A word on this clone: Its ends do not fully match the called genes, so a read error is possible. The J gene is TRBJ2-1, the V gene TRBV7-9; the match to TRBD2 covers 8 bases. CDR1 and CDR2 from the germline V gene are SEHNR and FQNEAQ (reference sequence). The CDR3 covers 15 residues. This CDR3 reads CSSSPSGLASNEQFF. The CDR3 bases are TGTTCCAGCAGCCCTTCTGGACTAGCTTCTAATGAGCAGTTCTTC. The full variable domain, completed using reference TRBV7-9 and TRBJ2-1, is DTGVSQNPRHKITKRGQNVTFRCDPISEHNRLYWYRQTLGQGPEFLTYFQNEAQLEKSRLLSDRFSAERPKGSFSTLEIQRTEQGDSAMYLCSSSPSGLASNEQFFGPGTRLTVL.

The rearrangement links TRBV7-9 to TRBJ2-5, with D possibly being TRBD2 (5 bases). The CDR3 runs 14 residues. Trimming shortened V by 1 base and J by 5 bases, and 11 bases separated the two germline ends. Per germline, CDR1 SEHNR and CDR2 FQNEAQ (reference sequence). CDR3 nucleotide sequence: TGTGCCAGCAGCTTAGTCCCAGCGGCGGAGACCCAGTACTTC. Encoded protein: CASSLVPAAETQYF.

V gene TRBV18 combines with J gene TRBJ2-5; possibly TRBD1 for D (7 bases). The CDR3 totals 13 residues. V was trimmed by 5 bases and J by 2 bases, leaving 9 bases between them. Germline V gives CDR1 KGHSH, CDR2 LQKENI. CDR3 coding DNA: TGTGCCAGCTCAGCGGGACAGCAAGAGACCCAGTACTTC. This codes for CASSAGQQETQYF.

The chain employs TRBV6-1 and TRBJ2-1; TRBD2 matches 10 bases. The CDR3 covers 15 residues. Germline CDR1 reads MNHNS; CDR2 reads SASEGT. The V segment lost 10 bases and the J segment 7 bases; nucleotides outside the gene matches: 13. For the CDR3, the DNA is TGTGCCACCCATCAGGAGCTAGCGGGAGTGAATGAGCAGTTCTTC. It codes for CATHQELAGVNEQFF.

This chain links TRBV7-9 with TRBJ2-1, with 10 bases fitting TRBD2. V lost 4 bases, J lost 3 bases, and 6 bases stayed unmatched. Germline assignment: CDR1 SEHNR and CDR2 FQNEAQ (reference sequence). This CDR3 has 16 residues. For the CDR3, the DNA is TGTGCCAGCAGCTCATCCGGGACTAGCGTCTACAATGAGCAGTTCTTC. This sequence encodes CASSSSGTSVYNEQFF.

The chain carries TRBV9 and TRBJ2-2, with 9 bases matching TRBD1. Germline loops: CDR1 SGDLS, CDR2 YYNGEE. V shed 4 bases, J shed 6 bases, and the junction held 13 bases outside the gene matches. The CDR3 runs to 17 residues. CDR3 amino acids: CASSPWEGTGKAGELFF. In DNA, the CDR3 is TGTGCCAGCAGCCCCTGGGAGGGGACAGGGAAGGCCGGGGAGCTGTTTTTT.

This clone was detected once. The chain links TRBV28 to TRBJ1-5; the D is unclear. This CDR3 has 12 amino acids. V gave up 5 bases and J gave up 11 bases, with 13 bases separating them. The germline CDR1 and CDR2 sequences are MDHEN and SYDVKM. CDR3 bases: TGTGCCAGCAGTCTCACTATGAAGGCCCAGCATTTT. This translates into CASSLTMKAQHF.

V and J are TRBV19 and TRBJ2-5; 9 bases agree with TRBD2. With V trimmed by 8 bases and J by 2 bases, 6 bases remained unmatched. CDR1 is LNHDA and CDR2 is SQIVND in the germline V gene (reference sequence). This CDR3 is 14 amino acids long. This chain's CDR3 is CASRDSGGQETQYF. The CDR3 DNA reads as TGTGCCAGTCGGGACAGCGGGGGGCAAGAGACCCAGTACTTC.

This sequence joins TRBV4-1 and TRBJ1-6, with D maybe TRBD1 (5 bases). The CDR3 extends over 18 amino acids. V lost 3 bases, J lost 0 bases, and 15 bases lay in between. Germline V lookup: CDR1 MGHRA, CDR2 YSYEKL. The CDR3: CASSQGEALSSYNSPLHF. The CDR3 nucleotides are TGCGCCAGCAGCCAGGGGGAGGCCCTGAGCTCCTATAATTCACCCCTCCACTTT.

V usage is TRBV5-8 and J usage is TRBJ2-7; 11 positions match TRBD1. CDR3 size: 15 residues. Germline loops: CDR1 SGHTS, CDR2 YDEGEE. Trimming took 2 bases from V and 5 from J; bases not matched to a gene: 6. The CDR3 region is CASSLGDRGRNEQYF. DNA for the CDR3: TGTGCCAGCAGCTTAGGGGACAGGGGGAGGAACGAGCAGTACTTC.

The V call is TRBV11-2, the J call TRBJ2-7; D is uncertain. V was trimmed by 4 bases and J by 2 bases, leaving 6 bases between them. CDR1 is SGHAT and CDR2 is FQNNGV in the germline V gene. The CDR3 loop spans 12 amino acids. This CDR3 reads CASSSLTYEQYF. The CDR3, as DNA: TGTGCCAGCAGCTCCTTAACCTACGAGCAGTACTTC. The whole variable domain, remainder taken from reference TRBV11-2 and TRBJ2-7, is EAGVAQSPRYKIIEKRQSVAFWCNPISGHATLYWYQQILGQGPKLLIQFQNNGVVDDSQLPKDRFSAERLKGVDSTLKIQPAKLEDSAVYLCASSSLTYEQYFGPGTRLTVT.

This rearrangement joins TRBV7-2 to TRBJ2-1, with 14 bases matching TRBD2. Germline V gene data show CDR1 as SGHTA and CDR2 as FQGNSA. V was clipped by 5 bases and J by 8 bases; unmatched bases: 5. The CDR3 runs to 15 residues. The CDR3 DNA sequence: TGTGCCAGCAGCCTCGGGACTAGCGGGAGATATGAGCAGTTCTTC. Protein: CASSLGTSGRYEQFF.

The chain couples TRBV7-8 to TRBJ2-1; TRBD2 is a possible D gene (6 bases). Germline V gives CDR1 SGHVS, CDR2 FQNEAQ. Trimming removed 0 bases at V and 6 bases at J, with 12 bases between. The CDR3 is 15 amino acids. CDR3 in DNA: TGTGCCAGCAGCTTAGCCGGGGGAGCGGGCAATGAGCAGTTCTTC. It is translated as CASSLAGGAGNEQFF.

The table lists this clone with a few counts. The chain employs TRBV29-1 and TRBJ2-3, with D perhaps TRBD2 (5 bases). CDR1 and CDR2 (germline): SQVTM, ANQGSEA. The CDR3 is made up of 13 amino acids. V dropped 7 bases and J dropped 3 bases, with 14 bases sitting between them. The CDR3 nucleotides are TGCAGCGGGGATGAGGGCGGTACAGATACGCAGTATTTT. Protein product: CSGDEGGTDTQYF.

The chain has TRBV19 and TRBJ1-2, with D perhaps TRBD1 (5 bases). Between the trimmed V and J ends, which lost 2 bases and 0 bases, there was a span of 13 bases. The CDR3 is made up of 16 amino acids. Germline V lookup: CDR1 LNHDA, CDR2 SQIVND (reference sequence). CDR3 DNA: TGTGCCAGTAGTATACCTAGGACATATCCTAACTATGGCTACACCTTC. Translated: CASSIPRTYPNYGYTF.